The clone carrying this T cell receptor beta chain has only one observation. This entry belongs to a study of blood T cell repertoires in COVID-19. For the study at large: Samples of COVID-19 (acute and convalescent) were obtained from the United States, Italy and Spain. From T cells, B-cell-depleted T cells, or PBMCs came the material, which was cDNA or gDNA.

In the original processing: Scientists estimated how many nucleated cells there were by amplifying reference gene primers. Libraries were prepared by immunoSEQ multiplex PCR; TCRdb keeps only in-frame clonotypes and omits some of them. V, J and clone size are those of that table, while D and trimming were read from the DNA. The sample yields 250,000 or so clones, approximately 89% seen once. V dropped 2 bases and J dropped 5 bases, with 10 bases sitting between them. CDR1 and CDR2 from the germline V gene are GTSNPN and SVGIG (reference sequence). The CDR3 consists of 13 residues. The sequence came from a woman aged 40 to 50 who had recovered from COVID-19. The J gene is TRBJ1-5, the V gene TRBV30; D is ambiguous. Material: peripheral blood. CDR3 in amino acids: CAWSPGLDQPQHF. The CDR3 bases are TGTGCCTGGAGTCCGGGGTTAGATCAGCCCCAGCATTTT.